The present entry profiles one T cell receptor (beta chain) with its context. No cognate antigen has been identified for it. Base qualities are missing; no much larger clone stands one base away. This record belongs to a study of control samples from healthy donors and cancer patients (TCRdb year 2020). Receptors were amplified or captured by the immunoSEQ multiplex PCR assay. TCRdb retrieved this table from immuneACCESS and kept in-frame rearrangements only. Not all clones are present; in checked studies, unresolved V genes account for under half, and no reason is known for the remainder. For this sample the table gives about 150,000 clones, of which around 94% were detected only once. Together, the top ten hold 1.3% of the sample. CDR1 and CDR2, per the germline V gene, are SGHNT and YENEEA. From its cysteine to its phenylalanine, the CDR3 spans 18 amino acids. The only DNA kept is the CDR3, 54 bases in frame from the first base. At the junction V is shortened by 7 bases and J by 0 bases; bases outside the gene matches: 14.

The receptor comes from a woman aged 18-29 years in good health. The rearranged chain carries TRBV11-3 and TRBJ1-1; TRBD1 matches 10 bases in the middle. The sequenced material came from blood. The bases are TGTGCCAGCACCCCTATCCCCGGGGACAGGGGCTTGAACACTGAAGCTTTCTTT. Its product reads: CASTPIPGDRGLNTEAFF.